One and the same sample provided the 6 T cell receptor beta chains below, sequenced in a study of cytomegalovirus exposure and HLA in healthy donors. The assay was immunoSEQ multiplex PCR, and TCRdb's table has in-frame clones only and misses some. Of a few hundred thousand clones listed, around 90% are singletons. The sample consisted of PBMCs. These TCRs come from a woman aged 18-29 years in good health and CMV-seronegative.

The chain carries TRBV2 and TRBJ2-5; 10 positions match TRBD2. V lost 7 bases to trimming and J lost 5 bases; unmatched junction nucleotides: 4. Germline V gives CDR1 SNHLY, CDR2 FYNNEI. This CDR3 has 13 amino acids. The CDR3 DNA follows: TGTGCCAGCATAGCGGGGGGCTTGGAGACCCAGTACTTC. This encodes CASIAGGLETQYF.

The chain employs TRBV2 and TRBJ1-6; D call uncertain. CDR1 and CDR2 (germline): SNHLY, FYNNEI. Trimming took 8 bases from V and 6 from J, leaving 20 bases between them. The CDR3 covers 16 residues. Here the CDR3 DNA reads TGTGCCAGCTCCCAAAGAGAGGCCGTTTTTAATTCACCCCTCCACTTT. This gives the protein CASSQREAVFNSPLHF.

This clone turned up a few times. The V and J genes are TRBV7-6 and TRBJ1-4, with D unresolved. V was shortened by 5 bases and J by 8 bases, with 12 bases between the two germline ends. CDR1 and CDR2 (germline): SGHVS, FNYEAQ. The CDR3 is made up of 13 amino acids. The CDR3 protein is CASSISGWEKLFF. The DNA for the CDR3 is TGTGCCAGCAGCATTAGCGGGTGGGAAAAACTGTTTTTT.

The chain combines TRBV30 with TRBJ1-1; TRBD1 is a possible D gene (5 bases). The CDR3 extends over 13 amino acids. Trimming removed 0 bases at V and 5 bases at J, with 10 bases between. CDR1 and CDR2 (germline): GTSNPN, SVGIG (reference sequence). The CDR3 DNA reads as TGTGCCTGGAGTGTATACGGGGGTACTGAAGCTTTCTTT. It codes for CAWSVYGGTEAFF.

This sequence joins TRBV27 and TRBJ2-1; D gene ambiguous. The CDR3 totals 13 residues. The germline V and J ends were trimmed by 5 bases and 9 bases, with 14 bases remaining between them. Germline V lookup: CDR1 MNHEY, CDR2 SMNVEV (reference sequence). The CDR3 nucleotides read TGTGCCAGCAGTCCCCTAGGAGTCCCTGAGCAGTTCTTC. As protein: CASSPLGVPEQFF.

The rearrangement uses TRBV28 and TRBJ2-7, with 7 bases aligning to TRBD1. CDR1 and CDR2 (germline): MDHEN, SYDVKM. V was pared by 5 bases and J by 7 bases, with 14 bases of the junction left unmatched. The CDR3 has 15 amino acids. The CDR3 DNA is TGTGCCAGCAGTCCCTCCCATGACAGGGCGGAAGAGCAGTACTTC. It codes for CASSPSHDRAEEQYF.